A selection of T cell receptor beta chains follows, all from one sample in a study of shared clonotypes between healthy human individuals. Repertoires were generated with immunoSEQ multiplex PCR, while TCRdb's copy carries only in-frame clones and drops some. The data contain approximately 720,000 clones, approximately 90% of them singletons. The sequenced sample consisted of naive CD8+ T cells sorted from blood. The source of these receptors is a man aged 25 to 40 in good health. Each CDR3 is given with its conserved first and last residue. A D gene is named only where the DNA matches it firmly. Clone size is shown for a subset of rows, as once, few, many or a class of expanded clone.

TRBV2	TRBD2	NA	TRBJ2-4	TGTGCCAGCGTCGGACTAGCGGGAGGGCCGGGGCTAGCCAAAAACATTCAGTACTTC	CASVGLAGGPGLAKNIQYF
TRBV29-1	TRBD2	many	TRBJ2-1	TGCAGCGTTACTAGCGGGGACTACAATGAGCAGTTCTTC	CSVTSGDYNEQFF
TRBV15	NA	NA	TRBJ2-4	TGTGCCACCAGCAATGGACAGAGAGCCAAAAACATTCAGTACTTC	CATSNGQRAKNIQYF
TRBV9	TRBD1	NA	TRBJ1-5	TGTGCCGGAGACTGGACAGGAGGCAATCAGCCCCAGCATTTT	CAGDWTGGNQPQHF
TRBV6-4	TRBD2	NA	TRBJ2-1	TGTGCCAGCAGTGAGGGACTAGCGGGAGTCTATGAGCAGTTCTTC	CASSEGLAGVYEQFF
TRBV4-1	NA	NA	TRBJ2-6	TGCGCCAGCAGCCAAGCGGGGCAGGCTCCGACCTCTGGGGCCAACGTCCTGACTTTC	CASSQAGQAPTSGANVLTF
TRBV9	NA	NA	TRBJ2-1	TGTGCCAGCAGCCCGAGGGGAGAGGGACACAATGAGCAGTTCTTC	CASSPRGEGHNEQFF
TRBV4-1	NA	NA	TRBJ1-5	TGCGCCAGCAGCCAAGTCACAGGGTCACGCCAGCCCCAGCATTTT	CASSQVTGSRQPQHF
TRBV27	NA	NA	TRBJ2-3	TGTGCCAGCAGTCTCAATGGGGGCGCAGATACGCAGTATTTT	CASSLNGGADTQYF
TRBV10-2	TRBD2	NA	TRBJ2-5	TGCGCCAGCAGTGACCACACTAGCGGGAGTCGTGAGACCCAGTACTTC	CASSDHTSGSRETQYF
TRBV7-1	TRBD2	NA	TRBJ2-7	TGTGCCAGCAGCTTGAGCGGGAGCTACGAGCAGTACTTC	CASSLSGSYEQYF
TRBV5-6	NA	NA	TRBJ2-7	TGTGCCAGCAGCTTGGGTGGCAGCTCCTACGAGCAGTACTTC	CASSLGGSSYEQYF
TRBV5-1	NA	NA	TRBJ2-7	TGCGCCAGCAGCTTGGATCCGGGTAATATCTACGAGCAGTACTTC	CASSLDPGNIYEQYF
TRBV5-4	TRBD2	few	TRBJ2-1	TGTGCCAGCAGGGATCAGACTAGCTTCAATGAGCAGTTCTTC	CASRDQTSFNEQFF
TRBV5-1	TRBD1	NA	TRBJ2-7	TGCGCCAGCAGCTTGGCGGGACAGGGGTTCTCCTACGAGCAGTACTTC	CASSLAGQGFSYEQYF
TRBV6-6	TRBD2	NA	TRBJ2-3	TGTGCCAGCACTCCGAGGCGGGAGCCAGATACGCAGTATTTT	CASTPRREPDTQYF
TRBV15	TRBD2	NA	TRBJ2-7	TGTGCCACCAGCTGGGCTAGCGGGAGGGCCTACGAGCAGTACTTC	CATSWASGRAYEQYF
TRBV4-1	TRBD2	NA	TRBJ2-7	TGCGCCAGCAGCCAAGAATTAGCGGGACTTAGCTCCTACGAGCAGTACTTC	CASSQELAGLSSYEQYF
TRBV2	TRBD1	NA	TRBJ2-1	TGTGCCAGCAGTGCAGGACAGGGGGCGCGGAATGAGCAGTTCTTC	CASSAGQGARNEQFF
TRBV27	NA	NA	TRBJ2-5	TGTGCCAGTTCGACAGTGGACCAGGAGACCCAGTACTTC	CASSTVDQETQYF
TRBV9	NA	NA	TRBJ2-1	TGTGCCAGCAGCGGCAGGGCTGTGGGGCAGTTCTTC	CASSGRAVGQFF
TRBV9	NA	NA	TRBJ1-2	TGTGCCAGCAGTGACACGGGACAAGATTATGGCTACACCTTC	CASSDTGQDYGYTF
TRBV7-2	TRBD2	NA	TRBJ2-1	TGTGCCAGCAGCATTGTAGCGGGCAACGCCTACAATGAGCAGTTCTTC	CASSIVAGNAYNEQFF
TRBV19	TRBD1	NA	TRBJ1-1	TGTGCCAGTAGGCGGGCGGGCAGGGGGACTGAAGCTTTCTTT	CASRRAGRGTEAFF
TRBV15	NA	NA	TRBJ1-5	TGTGCCACCAGCGGCTCAGGTAGCAATCAGCCCCAGCATTTT	CATSGSGSNQPQHF
TRBV4-3	TRBD2	NA	TRBJ2-5	TGCGCCAGCAGCCAGGGACTAGCGGGAGCTTCGTGGGAGACCCAGTACTTC	CASSQGLAGASWETQYF
TRBV4-1	NA	NA	TRBJ1-1	TGCGCCAGCAGCCAAGAAACGCACACTGAAGCTTTCTTT	CASSQETHTEAFF
TRBV5-1	TRBD1	NA	TRBJ2-4	TGCGCCAGCAGCGACGGACAGGGGGCAAACATTCAGTACTTC	CASSDGQGANIQYF
TRBV21-1	NA	NA	TRBJ2-3	TGTGCCAGCAGCGGCGGGGGGCCTGGTACAGATACGCAGTATTTT	CASSGGGPGTDTQYF
TRBV4-3	NA	NA	TRBJ1-4	TGCGCCAGCAGCCAAGACACAACTAGGGGGGAAAAACTGTTTTTT	CASSQDTTRGEKLFF
TRBV9	NA	NA	TRBJ2-7	TGTGCCAGCAGCGTCGACACAGGACTATCCTACGAGCAGTACTTC	CASSVDTGLSYEQYF